This T cell receptor (beta chain) appears in the sequencing data of a study of T-cell reconstitution after alpha-beta-depleted transplantation in children. Broader study findings: Reported findings indicate that, about two months after transplant, alpha-beta T cells came from several hundred expanded clones, which were derived from non-depleted graft cells. The main origin of T-cell counts and diversity one year after transplant was newly produced T cells. Surviving recipient T cells and intrathymic progenitors accounted for some patients' high TCRbeta diversity at day 60.

This clonotype was found many times. The antigen remains unidentified. The TCRbeta library was prepared with unique molecular identifiers. TCRdb ran MiXCR on the PCR reads and lists one entry per CDR3 protein. This table holds hundreds of thousands of distinct CDR3 sequences, 24% found once. The CDR3 covers 14 residues. V was clipped by 2 bases and J by 6 bases, with 11 bases between them. Germline lookup yields CDR1 SNHLY and CDR2 FYNNEI. The sequence derives from a female patient aged 2-15 years who had a stem cell transplant for congenital amegakaryocytic thrombocytopenia, so the T cells may come from the graft donor. This material consisted of PBMCs, mostly from graft donor cells, taken 360 days after TCRalphabeta/CD19-depleted stem cell transplant. The rearrangement uses TRBV2 and TRBJ2-1, with no clear D. Here the CDR3 DNA reads TGTGCCAGCAGTGAACGCGTCAGCTCCAATGAGCAGTTCTTC. Translation: CASSERVSSNEQFF.